Sequencing of this TCR beta chain was carried out in a study of cytomegalovirus exposure and HLA in healthy donors. On the study more broadly: HLA-typed donors were the source of about 90 million unique TCRs held in an early data release. Study-wide points: According to a later analysis, most TCR beta chains associated with CMV appeared HLA-restricted. Confirmation was obtained in vitro that a few CMV-associated chains are specific for CMV antigens.

J gave up 2 bases and V 0 bases, and 1 base lay outside the gene matches. The CDR3 has 15 amino acids. Germline lookup yields CDR1 MGHRA and CDR2 YSYEKL. Unrecorded immune exposure was likely among donors, who were nominally healthy when sampled. To note about this clone: What it recognizes is unknown.

PCR amplification relied on 60 Vbeta primers (plus 13 Jbeta primers). Produced via immunoSEQ multiplex PCR; TCRdb's table is partial and in-frame only. Of 150,000 or so clones in the sample, about four fifths are singletons; the top ten hold 0.35% to 0.4%. The source is a boy under 10 years old in good health and CMV-seronegative. J is TRBJ2-1 and V is TRBV4-1, with 7 bases fitting TRBD2. Sequencing was performed on PBMCs. This CDR3 reads CASSQDLAAYNEQFF. The CDR3 DNA follows: TGCGCCAGCAGCCAAGATCTAGCGGCCTACAATGAGCAGTTCTTC.